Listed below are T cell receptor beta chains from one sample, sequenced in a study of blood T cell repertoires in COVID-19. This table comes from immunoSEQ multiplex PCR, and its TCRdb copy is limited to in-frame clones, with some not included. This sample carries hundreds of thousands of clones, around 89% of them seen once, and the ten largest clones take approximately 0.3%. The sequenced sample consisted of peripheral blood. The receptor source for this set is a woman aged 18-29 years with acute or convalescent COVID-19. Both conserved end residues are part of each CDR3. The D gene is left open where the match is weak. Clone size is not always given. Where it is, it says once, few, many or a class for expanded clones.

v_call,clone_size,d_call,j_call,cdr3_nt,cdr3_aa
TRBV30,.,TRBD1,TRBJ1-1,TGTGCCTGGAGTGCACCCCGGGACAGGGGGAACACTGAAGCTTTCTTT,CAWSAPRDRGNTEAFF
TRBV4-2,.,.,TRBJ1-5,TGTGCCAGCAGCCAAGTCTCAGGACAGCACTATAGCAATCAGCCCCAGCATTTT,CASSQVSGQHYSNQPQHF
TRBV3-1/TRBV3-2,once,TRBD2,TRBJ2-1,TGTGCCAGCAGCCAAGAAGGGACTAGCGGGGGGAGAAATGAGCAGTTCTTC,CASSQEGTSGGRNEQFF
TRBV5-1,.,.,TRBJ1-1,TGCGCCAGCAGCCAAGGGACACGGAACACTGAAGCTTTCTTT,CASSQGTRNTEAFF
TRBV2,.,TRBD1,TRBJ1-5,TGTGCCAGCACTCAAGGGGGCAGAACTAATCAGCCCCAGCATTTT,CASTQGGRTNQPQHF
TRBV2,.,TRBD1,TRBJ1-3,TGTGCCAGCAGTAGGGACAGAAACCCTGGAAACACCATATATTTT,CASSRDRNPGNTIYF
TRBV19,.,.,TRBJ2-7,TGTGCCAGTAGTACCGCCCCGCGGGGAGTCTACGAGCAGTACTTC,CASSTAPRGVYEQYF
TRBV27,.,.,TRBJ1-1,TGTGCCAGCAGTTTAACCTGGGGCTCCCAAACGGTGGCTTTCTTT,CASSLTWGSQTVAFF
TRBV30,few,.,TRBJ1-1,TGTGCCCACTTGGGGGGGGTGAACACTGAAGCTTTCTTT,CAHLGGVNTEAFF
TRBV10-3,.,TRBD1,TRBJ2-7,TGTGCCATCAGATCAGGGACAGGGGTAACCTACGAGCAGTACTTC,CAIRSGTGVTYEQYF
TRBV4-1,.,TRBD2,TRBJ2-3,TGCGCCAGCAGCCCCAGACTAGCGGGGGGGGTAGATACGCAGTATTTT,CASSPRLAGGVDTQYF
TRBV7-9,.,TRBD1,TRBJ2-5,TGTGCCAGCAGCTTTCCCCCATTGAGTCCGGGACAGTTTCAAGAGACCCAGTACTTC,CASSFPPLSPGQFQETQYF
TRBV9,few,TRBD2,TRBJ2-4,TGTGCCAGCAGCGAAGGACTAGCGGGGGACAACATTCAGTACTTC,CASSEGLAGDNIQYF
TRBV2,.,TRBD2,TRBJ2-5,TGTGCCAGCAGTGAATGGGGGGGCCAAGAGACCCAGTACTTC,CASSEWGGQETQYF
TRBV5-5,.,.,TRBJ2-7,TGTGCCAGCAGCTTGGAAACATTTACCTACGAGCAGTACTTC,CASSLETFTYEQYF
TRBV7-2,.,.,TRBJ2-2,TGTGCCAGCAGCTTAGGATGGGCTAACACCGGGGAGCTGTTTTTT,CASSLGWANTGELFF
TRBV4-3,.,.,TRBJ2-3,TGCGCCAGCAGCCAAGATGCGGCCCGCGGAGATACGCAGTATTTT,CASSQDAARGDTQYF
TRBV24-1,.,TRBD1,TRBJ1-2,TGTGCCACCAGTGATCGGGACAGTCCCTATGGCTACACCTTC,CATSDRDSPYGYTF
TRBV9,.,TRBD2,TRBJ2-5,TGTGCCAGCAGCGTAGTCGGGGGGGAGACCCAGTACTTC,CASSVVGGETQYF
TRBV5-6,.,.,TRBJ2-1,TGTGCCAGCAGCCGGGTCCTCAATGAGCAGTTCTTC,CASSRVLNEQFF
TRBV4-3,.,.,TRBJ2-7,TGCGCCAGCAGCCACTCCGGGACATCCTACGAGCAGTACTTC,CASSHSGTSYEQYF
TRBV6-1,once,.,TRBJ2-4,TGTGCCAGCAGTGATGAGTACGGGGACATTCAGTACTTC,CASSDEYGDIQYF
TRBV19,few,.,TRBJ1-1,TGTGCCAGTAGTATTGTTGGGGGCTCGGGCACTGAAGCTTTCTTT,CASSIVGGSGTEAFF
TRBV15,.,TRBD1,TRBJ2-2,TGTGCCACCAGCAGACTGGACAGGGGAGCTGCCGGGGAGCTGTTTTTT,CATSRLDRGAAGELFF
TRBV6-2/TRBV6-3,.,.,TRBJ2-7,TGTGCCAGCAGCATCGGGGAGTCCTACGAGCAGTACTTC,CASSIGESYEQYF
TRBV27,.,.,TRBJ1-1,TGTGCCAGCAGTCTAAAGTCGAACACTGAAGCTTTCTTT,CASSLKSNTEAFF
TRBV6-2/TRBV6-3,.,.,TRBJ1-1,TGTGCCAGCAGTTACCCCATATCGGCAGGGTTGAACACTGAAGCTTTCTTT,CASSYPISAGLNTEAFF
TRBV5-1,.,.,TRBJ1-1,TGCGCCAGCAGCTTGATGGAGGGGAACACTGAAGCTTTCTTT,CASSLMEGNTEAFF
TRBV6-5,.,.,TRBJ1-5,TGTGCCAGCGAGCAGGGAGGTTGGGATCAGCCCCAGCATTTT,CASEQGGWDQPQHF
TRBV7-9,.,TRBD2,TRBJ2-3,TGTGCCAGCAGTCCTCGACTAGCGGTATCAGATACGCAGTATTTT,CASSPRLAVSDTQYF
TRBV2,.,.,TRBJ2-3,TGTGCCAGCAGTGATGGGCCTTCCGGCACAGATACGCAGTATTTT,CASSDGPSGTDTQYF
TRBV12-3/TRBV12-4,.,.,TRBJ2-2,TGTGCCAGCAGTTTAGGCGCTCACGGGGAGCTGTTTTTT,CASSLGAHGELFF
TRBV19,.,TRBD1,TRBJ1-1,TGTGCCAGTGGGACAGGGGGCATCTCTGAAGCTTTCTTT,CASGTGGISEAFF
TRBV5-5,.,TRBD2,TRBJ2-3,TGTGCCAGCAGCTTGACAGCGGGGTCGGGCAGGACAGATACGCAGTATTTT,CASSLTAGSGRTDTQYF
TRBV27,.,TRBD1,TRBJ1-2,TGTGCCAGCAGTTTAACGCCCCGGACAGGCGACTATGGCTACACCTTC,CASSLTPRTGDYGYTF
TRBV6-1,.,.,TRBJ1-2,TGTGCCAGCAGTGAAACTGGGGAGAGAGGCGGCTACACCTTC,CASSETGERGGYTF
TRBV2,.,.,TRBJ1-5,TGTGCCAGCTCCATCGAAGGGGATAGCAATCAGCCCCAGCATTTT,CASSIEGDSNQPQHF
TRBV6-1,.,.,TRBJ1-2,TGTGCCAGCAGTGAAGCCCCTACTAACTATGGCTACACCTTC,CASSEAPTNYGYTF
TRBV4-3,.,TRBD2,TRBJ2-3,TGCGCCAGCAGCCAAGATATAAGCGGGGGGGTTACCACCACAGATACGCAGTATTTT,CASSQDISGGVTTTDTQYF
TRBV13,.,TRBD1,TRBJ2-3,TGTGCCAGCAGCTTAGGGCCCAGGGGGTCCCCCTGGGATACGCTGTATTTT,CASSLGPRGSPWDTLYF
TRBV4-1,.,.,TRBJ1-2,TGCGCCAGCAGCCAACCCCGGGCAGGGCCTAACTATGGCTACACCTTC,CASSQPRAGPNYGYTF
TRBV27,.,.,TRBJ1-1,TGTGCCAGCAGAACAGAGACCGTCGGGAACACTGAAGCTTTCTTT,CASRTETVGNTEAFF
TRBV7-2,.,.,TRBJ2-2,TGTGCCAGCACCCCTTATCCCGTGAACACCGGGGAGCTGTTTTTT,CASTPYPVNTGELFF
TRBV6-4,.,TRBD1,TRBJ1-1,TGTGCCAGCAGTGACTCGCCAGGGGGAGGCACTGAAGCTTTCTTT,CASSDSPGGGTEAFF
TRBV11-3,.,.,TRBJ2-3,TGTGCCAGCAGCTCACTATCGGCAGATACGCAGTATTTT,CASSSLSADTQYF
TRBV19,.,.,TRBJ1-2,TGTGCCAGTAGTATAGGCGACAGTTATTCGAACTATGGCTACACCTTC,CASSIGDSYSNYGYTF
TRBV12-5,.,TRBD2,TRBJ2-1,TGTGCTAGCTCCCCCCCGGGACTAGCTTCTTCCGATGAGCAGTTCTTC,CASSPPGLASSDEQFF
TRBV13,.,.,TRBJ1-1,TGTGCCAGCAGCTCAACAGGGAGCCCGGGTTGGCACACTGAAGCTTTCTTT,CASSSTGSPGWHTEAFF
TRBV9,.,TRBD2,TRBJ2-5,TGTGCCAGCAGTAGACTAGCGGGGGGGGAGACCCAGTACTTC,CASSRLAGGETQYF
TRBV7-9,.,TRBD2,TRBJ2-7,TGTGCCAGCAGCTTAGTCGGGGCGGGGGGTCCCTACGAGCAGTACTTC,CASSLVGAGGPYEQYF
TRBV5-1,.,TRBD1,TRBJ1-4,TGCGCCAGCACCGGGACAGGTCAAGCGGGTGGCGAAAAACTGTTTTTT,CASTGTGQAGGEKLFF
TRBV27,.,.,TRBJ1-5,TGTGCCAGCAGTTTATCGGGTGCAGACTACTACAGCAATCAGCCCCAGCATTTT,CASSLSGADYYSNQPQHF
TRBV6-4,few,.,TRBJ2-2,TGTGCCAGCAGCGAACAGGGAGATACCGGGGAGCTGTTTTTT,CASSEQGDTGELFF
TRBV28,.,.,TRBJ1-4,TGTGCCAGCACGGTGGGCGTCCTTGAAAAACTGTTTTTT,CASTVGVLEKLFF
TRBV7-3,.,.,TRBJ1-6,TGTGCCAGCAGCTTAATCAGCAGGGACTTAGGTTCACCCCTCCACTTT,CASSLISRDLGSPLHF
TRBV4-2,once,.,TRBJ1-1,TGTGCCAGCAGCCAAGAAACTGACAGGAGGAACACTGAAGCTTTCTTT,CASSQETDRRNTEAFF
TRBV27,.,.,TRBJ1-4,TGTGCCAGCAGCCCGTACGGGGTATCCGCAACTAATGAAAAACTGTTTTTT,CASSPYGVSATNEKLFF